This TCR beta chain was documented in a study of cytomegalovirus exposure and HLA in healthy donors. This clone came up once. Its antigen is still unknown. General study findings and limits: An analysis done earlier found most TCR beta V segments productive about 87% or about 30% of the time.

A multiplex PCR was run with 60 Vbeta primers and 13 Jbeta primers. Method: immunoSEQ multiplex PCR; TCRdb's copy keeps in-frame clones and lacks some. The data hold 180,000 or so clones, with roughly 79% observed a single time. The receptor comes from a man aged 50-60 years in good health and CMV-seropositive. What was sequenced was PBMCs.

The CDR3 sequence: CATSRDSGGMGETQYF. The CDR3 DNA reads as TGTGCCACCAGCAGAGATAGCGGGGGGATGGGTGAGACCCAGTACTTC. The chain employs TRBV15 and TRBJ2-5; the match to TRBD2 covers 10 bases. V lost 0 bases and J lost 5; bases outside the gene matches: 6. Germline lookup yields CDR1 LNHNV and CDR2 YYDKDF (reference sequence). The CDR3 sequence is 16 residues long.